This TCR beta chain was sequenced during a study of blood T cells in healthy people across ages. Findings and limits, study-wide: Unknown CMV status may confound age-related changes in expanded clones.

V lost 0 bases and J lost 8, with 14 bases in between. Per germline, CDR1 SGHRS and CDR2 YFSETQ. CDR3 length: 15 amino acids. This clonotype was counted a few times. Its antigen is unidentified. A second PCR of roughly 7 to 11 cycles used a sample-barcoded 5' primer and a J-beta primer mix. Each single sample gave us at least 2.5 million CDR3-containing paired-end reads. TCRdb reanalysed the 5' RACE reads using MiXCR and keeps one entry per CDR3 protein. The profile shows about 720,000 distinct CDR3 sequences, roughly 25% of them singletons. This sample was shared with a second study, whose subject was T cells of mothers and their children. That paper notes: Mothers yielded over 10 million CDR3 reads, children several million each.

This sequence was found in a boy younger than 18 in good health. Material: blood. This chain uses TRBV5-1 with TRBJ1-4; unclear D gene. In DNA form, the CDR3 reads TGCGCCAGCAGCTTGGCCGCCGCGGGCAGGGAAAAACTGTTTTTT. This codes for CASSLAAAGREKLFF.